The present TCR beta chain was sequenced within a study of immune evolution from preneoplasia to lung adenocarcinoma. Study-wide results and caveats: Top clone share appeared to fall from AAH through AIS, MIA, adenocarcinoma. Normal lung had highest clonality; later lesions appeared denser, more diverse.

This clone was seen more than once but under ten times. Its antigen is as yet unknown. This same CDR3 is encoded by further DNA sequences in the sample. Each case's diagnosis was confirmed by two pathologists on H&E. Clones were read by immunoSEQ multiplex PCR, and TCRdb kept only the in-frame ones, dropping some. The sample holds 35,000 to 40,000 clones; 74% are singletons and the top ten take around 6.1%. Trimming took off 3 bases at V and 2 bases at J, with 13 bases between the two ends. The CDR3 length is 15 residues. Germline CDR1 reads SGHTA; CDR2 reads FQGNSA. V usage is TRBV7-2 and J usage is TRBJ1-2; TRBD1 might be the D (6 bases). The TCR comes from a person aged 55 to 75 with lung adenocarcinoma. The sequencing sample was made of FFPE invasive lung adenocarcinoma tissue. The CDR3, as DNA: TGTGCCAGCAGCTTGAGGGGGGCCCCAAACTATGGCTACACCTTC. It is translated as CASSLRGAPNYGYTF.